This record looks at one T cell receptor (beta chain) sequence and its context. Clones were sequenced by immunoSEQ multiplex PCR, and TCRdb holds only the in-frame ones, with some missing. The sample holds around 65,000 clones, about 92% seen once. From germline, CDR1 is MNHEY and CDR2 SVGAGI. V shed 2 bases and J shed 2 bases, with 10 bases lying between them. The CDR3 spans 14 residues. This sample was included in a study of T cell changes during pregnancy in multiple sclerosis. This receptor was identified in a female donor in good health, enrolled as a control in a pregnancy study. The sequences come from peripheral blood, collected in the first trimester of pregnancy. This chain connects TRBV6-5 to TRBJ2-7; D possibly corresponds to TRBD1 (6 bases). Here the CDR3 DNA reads TGTGCCAGCAGTTACCGGACAGAGCCCTACGAGCAGTACTTC. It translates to CASSYRTEPYEQYF.